This TCR beta chain was sequenced for a study of cytomegalovirus exposure and HLA in healthy donors. Whole-study findings and limits: Confirmation was obtained in vitro that three CMV-associated chains are specific for CMV antigens. Altogether, about 160 TCR beta chains were recorded as cytomegalovirus-associated. Cytomegalovirus status was reportedly diagnosed by the classifier with high sensitivity and specificity.

Sequencing was performed with immunoSEQ multiplex PCR; in TCRdb, only in-frame clones are kept and a portion is missing. Of roughly 330,000 clones in the sample, around 90% are singletons; the top ten hold 1.2%. Donors were drawn from the approximately 110-subject validation cohort, separate from the roughly 670-subject first cohort. Comments on this clone: Its antigen is unknown.

This CDR3 spans 15 amino acids. The ends were cut back, 5 bases at V and 4 bases at J, with 15 bases in the middle. CDR1 is PRHDT, CDR2 FYEKMQ, per germline (reference sequence). The sequence derives from a woman aged 25 to 39 in good health and CMV-seropositive. Sequenced: PBMCs. V and J are TRBV13 and TRBJ2-1; TRBD2 is a possible D gene (6 bases). Here the CDR3 reads CASSVRDWEYNEQFF. In DNA, the CDR3 is TGTGCCAGCAGCGTCCGGGACTGGGAGTACAATGAGCAGTTCTTC. Based on the CDR3 plus reference TRBV13 and TRBJ2-1, the full variable domain is AAGVIQSPRHLIKEKRETATLKCYPIPRHDTVYWYQQGPGQDPQFLISFYEKMQSDKGSIPDRFSAQQFSDYHSELNMSSLELGDSALYFCASSVRDWEYNEQFFGPGTRLTVL.